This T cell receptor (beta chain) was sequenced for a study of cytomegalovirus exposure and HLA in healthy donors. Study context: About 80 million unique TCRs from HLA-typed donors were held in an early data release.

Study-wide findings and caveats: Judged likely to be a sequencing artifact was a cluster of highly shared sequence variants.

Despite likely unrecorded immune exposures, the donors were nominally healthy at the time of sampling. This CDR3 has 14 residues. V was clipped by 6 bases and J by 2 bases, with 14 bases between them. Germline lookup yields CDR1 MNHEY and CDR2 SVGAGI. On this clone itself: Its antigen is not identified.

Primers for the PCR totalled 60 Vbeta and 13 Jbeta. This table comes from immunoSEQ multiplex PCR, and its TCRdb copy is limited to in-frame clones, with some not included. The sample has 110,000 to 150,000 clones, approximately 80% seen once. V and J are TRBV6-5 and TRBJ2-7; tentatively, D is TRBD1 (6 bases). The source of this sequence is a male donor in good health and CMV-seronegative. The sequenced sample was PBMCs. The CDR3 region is CASRMDRKTYEQYF. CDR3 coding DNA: TGTGCCAGCAGGATGGACAGAAAAACCTACGAGCAGTACTTC.